This T cell receptor beta chain stems from a study of vaccination effects on CD4 cells after COVID-19. The table came from immunoSEQ multiplex PCR; TCRdb's copy has only in-frame clones and leaves some out. There are 25,000 to 35,000 clones in the sample; roughly 80% occur only once, and about 15% lies in the top ten. V lost 6 bases and J lost 0; bases outside the gene matches: 2. Germline lookup yields CDR1 MNHEY and CDR2 SVGAGI. This CDR3 region has 15 residues. For this clone: Its antigen remains unidentified.

Before sequencing took place, the ViraFEST assay used viral peptide pools to expand antigen-specific CD4+ T cells. Following culture for 9 to 11 days, CD4+ T cells were isolated. Participants got two doses of BNT162b2 or mRNA-1273 vaccine. IL-2 at 10 IU/ml and peptides at about 10 ug/ml were added to cultured PBMC, approximately 1.9 million per well. Sample: CD4+ T cells from PBMCs cultured with HCoV-229E spike peptides, taken after COVID-19 vaccination. The receptor was derived from a human donor who received a COVID-19 vaccine. V and J are TRBV6-5 and TRBJ2-3, with 11 positions matching TRBD2. The CDR3: CASSRTSGSTDTQYF. CDR3 sequence (DNA): TGTGCCAGCAGCCGGACTAGCGGGAGCACAGATACGCAGTATTTT.